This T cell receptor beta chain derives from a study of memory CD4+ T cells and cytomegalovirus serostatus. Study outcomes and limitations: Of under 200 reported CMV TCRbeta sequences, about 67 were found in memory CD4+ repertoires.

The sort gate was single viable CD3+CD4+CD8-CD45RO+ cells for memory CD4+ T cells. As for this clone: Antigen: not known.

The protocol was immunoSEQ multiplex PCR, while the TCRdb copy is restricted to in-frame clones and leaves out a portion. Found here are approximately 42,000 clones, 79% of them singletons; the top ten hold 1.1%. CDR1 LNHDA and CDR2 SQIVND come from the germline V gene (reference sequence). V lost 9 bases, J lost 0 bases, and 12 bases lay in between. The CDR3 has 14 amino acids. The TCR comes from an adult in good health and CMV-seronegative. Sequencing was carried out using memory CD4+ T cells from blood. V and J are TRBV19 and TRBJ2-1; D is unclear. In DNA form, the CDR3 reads TGTGCCAGCCGCTTAGGGAACTCCTACAATGAGCAGTTCTTC. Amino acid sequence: CASRLGNSYNEQFF.